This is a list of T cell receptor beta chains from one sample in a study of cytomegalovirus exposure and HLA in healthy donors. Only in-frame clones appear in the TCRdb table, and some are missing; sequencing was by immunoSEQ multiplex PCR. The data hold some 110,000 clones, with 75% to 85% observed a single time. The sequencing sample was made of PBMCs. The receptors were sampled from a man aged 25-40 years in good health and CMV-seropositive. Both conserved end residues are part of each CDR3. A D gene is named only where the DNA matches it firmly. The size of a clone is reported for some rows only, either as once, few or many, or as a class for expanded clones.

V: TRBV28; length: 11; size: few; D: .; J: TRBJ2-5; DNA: TGTGCCAGCAGTTTTTCGAGGGCCCAGTACTTC; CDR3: CASSFSRAQYF
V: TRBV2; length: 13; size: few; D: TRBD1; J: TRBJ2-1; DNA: TGTGCCAGCACCTCGACAGGGGGCAATGAGCAGTTCTTC; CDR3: CASTSTGGNEQFF
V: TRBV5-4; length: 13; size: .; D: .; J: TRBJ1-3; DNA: TGTGCCAGCAGCAGTACATCTGGAAACACCATATATTTT; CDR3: CASSSTSGNTIYF
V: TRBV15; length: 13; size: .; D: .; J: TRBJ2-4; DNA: TGTGCCACCAGCTTTCTAGCGACGAACATTCAGTACTTC; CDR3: CATSFLATNIQYF
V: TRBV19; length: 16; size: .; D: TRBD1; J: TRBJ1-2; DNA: TGTGCCAGTAGTATAGTCTGGGACAGGGATAACTATGGCTACACCTTC; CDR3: CASSIVWDRDNYGYTF
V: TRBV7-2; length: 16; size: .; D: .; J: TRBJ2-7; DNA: TGTGCCAGCAGCCCCTCCCCTCAGGTTCCCTCCACCGAGCAGTACTTC; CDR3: CASSPSPQVPSTEQYF
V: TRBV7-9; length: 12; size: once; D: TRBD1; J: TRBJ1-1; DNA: TGTGCCAGCAGCGGACAGGGCACTGAAGCTTTCTTT; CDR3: CASSGQGTEAFF
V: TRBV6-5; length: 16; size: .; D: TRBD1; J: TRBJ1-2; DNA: TGTGCCAGCAGTTACACGGGACAGGGGGCGGGAAATGGCTACACCTTC; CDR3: CASSYTGQGAGNGYTF
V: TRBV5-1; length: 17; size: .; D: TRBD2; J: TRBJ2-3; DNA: TGCGCCAGCAGCTTGGGGACTAGCGGGGGGGCCTCAGATACGCAGTATTTT; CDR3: CASSLGTSGGASDTQYF
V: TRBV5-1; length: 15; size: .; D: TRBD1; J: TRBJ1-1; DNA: TGCGCCAGCAGCTTATGGACAGGGGGTAACACTGAAGCTTTCTTT; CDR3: CASSLWTGGNTEAFF
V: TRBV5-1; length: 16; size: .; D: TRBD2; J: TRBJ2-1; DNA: TGCGCCAGCAGTCCCCTCCCTAGCGGCTCCTACAATGAGCAGTTCTTC; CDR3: CASSPLPSGSYNEQFF
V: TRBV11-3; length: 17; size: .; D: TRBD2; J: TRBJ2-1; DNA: TGTGCCAGCAGCTTAGAACCCTGGAGCGGGGGTCTGAATGAGCAGTTCTTC; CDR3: CASSLEPWSGGLNEQFF
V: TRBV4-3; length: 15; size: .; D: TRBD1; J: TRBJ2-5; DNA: TGCGCCAGCAGCCAATTCTTAGGACAGGTGGAGACCCAGTACTTC; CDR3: CASSQFLGQVETQYF
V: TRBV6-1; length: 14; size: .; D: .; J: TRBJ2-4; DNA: TGTGCCAGTCTCCCCGGCCCCCCCTCAGGGATACAGTACTTC; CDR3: CASLPGPPSGIQYF
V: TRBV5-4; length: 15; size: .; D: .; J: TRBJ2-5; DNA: TGTGCCAGCAGCTTGGGGCAGGGTGGGCAAGAGACCCAGTACTTC; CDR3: CASSLGQGGQETQYF
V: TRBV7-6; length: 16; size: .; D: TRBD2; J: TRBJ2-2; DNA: TGTGCCAGCAGCTTAGGGGTCCTAGCGGGAGCTGGGGAGCTGTTTTTT; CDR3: CASSLGVLAGAGELFF
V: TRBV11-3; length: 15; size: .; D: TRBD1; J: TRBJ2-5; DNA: TGTGCCAGCAGCCTTGGGACAGGGAGGAAAGAGACCCAGTACTTC; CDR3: CASSLGTGRKETQYF
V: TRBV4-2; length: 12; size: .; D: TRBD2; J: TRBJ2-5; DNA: TGTGCCACTCGGACTAGCGGAGAGACCCAGTACTTC; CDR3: CATRTSGETQYF
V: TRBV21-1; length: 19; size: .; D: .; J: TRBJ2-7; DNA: TGTGCCAGCAGCAAAGAAATAACAGGGATATCCTTCGGCTCCTACGAGCAGTACTTC; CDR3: CASSKEITGISFGSYEQYF
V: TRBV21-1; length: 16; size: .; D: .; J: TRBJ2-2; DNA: TGTGCCAGCAGCAAGGTGGAGTATTCGGGTTCTGGGGAGCTGTTTTTT; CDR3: CASSKVEYSGSGELFF
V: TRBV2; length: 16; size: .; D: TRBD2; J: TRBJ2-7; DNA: TGTGCCAGTCGGCCCCGACTAGCGGGAGGGCCCTACGAGCAGTACTTC; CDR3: CASRPRLAGGPYEQYF
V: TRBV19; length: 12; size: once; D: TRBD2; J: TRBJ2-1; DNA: TGTGCCAGTAGTATAAGCGGGGGTGAGCAGTTCTTC; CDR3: CASSISGGEQFF
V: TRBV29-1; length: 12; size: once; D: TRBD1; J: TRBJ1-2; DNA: TGCAGCGTTGCTGACAGGGTGGATGGCTACACCTTC; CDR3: CSVADRVDGYTF
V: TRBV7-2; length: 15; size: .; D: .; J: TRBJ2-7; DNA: TGTGCCAGCAGCTTAGTGGGACTTACATCCTACGAGCAGTACTTC; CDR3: CASSLVGLTSYEQYF
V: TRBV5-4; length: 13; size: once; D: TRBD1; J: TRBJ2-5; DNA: TGTGCCAGCAGCTCAGGGGGTGGCGAGACCCAGTACTTC; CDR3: CASSSGGGETQYF
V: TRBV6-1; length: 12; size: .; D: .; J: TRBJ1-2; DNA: TGTGCCAGCACCGACAATATCTATGGCTACACCTTC; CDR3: CASTDNIYGYTF
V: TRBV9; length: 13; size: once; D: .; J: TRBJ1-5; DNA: TGTGCCAGCAGTTCAGATAGCAATCAGCCCCAGCATTTT; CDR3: CASSSDSNQPQHF
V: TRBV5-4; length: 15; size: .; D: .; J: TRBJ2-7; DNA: TGTGCCAGCAGCTCCTCGATGCGGGGATCGTACGAGCAGTACTTC; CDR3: CASSSSMRGSYEQYF
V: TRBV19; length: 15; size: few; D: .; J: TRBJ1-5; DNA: TGTGCCAGTACCCTATGGGAGGGAGCAAATCAGCCCCAGCATTTT; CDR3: CASTLWEGANQPQHF